One and the same sample provided the 29 T cell receptor beta chains below, sequenced in a study of cytomegalovirus exposure and HLA in healthy donors. PCR employed 60 Vbeta and 13 Jbeta primers. Method: immunoSEQ multiplex PCR; TCRdb's copy keeps in-frame clones and lacks some. The table records 60,000 to 75,000 clones, 74% of them present only once. Specimen: PBMCs. These receptors were collected from a woman aged 55-75 years in good health and CMV-seropositive.

This chain joins TRBV19 and TRBJ1-1, with D perhaps TRBD1 (5 bases). CDR1 and CDR2 (germline): LNHDA, SQIVND (reference sequence). With 5 bases removed from V and 7 bases from J, the gap between germline ends came to 11 bases. The CDR3 has 12 residues. The CDR3 DNA sequence: TGTGCCAGTAGTTTGGGGGAGGGTGAAGCTTTCTTT. This codes for CASSLGEGEAFF.

The gene calls are TRBV6-6 and TRBJ2-3; 12 nucleotides align to TRBD1. Germline V gene data show CDR1 as MNHNY and CDR2 as SVGAGI (reference sequence). Trimming removed 7 bases from V and 0 bases from J; junction bases left unmatched: 5. This CDR3 is built from 16 residues. The DNA for the CDR3 is TGTGCCAGCAAAGCCGGGACAGGGGGCAGCACAGATACGCAGTATTTT. It codes for CASKAGTGGSTDTQYF.

This clone showed up just once. V is TRBV19 and J is TRBJ2-7; 11 bases line up with TRBD2. This CDR3 has 13 residues. The germline gives CDR1 LNHDA, CDR2 SQIVND (reference sequence). The CDR3 spells CVWRGTSGYEQYF. The CDR3 nucleotides read TGTGTGTGGAGGGGGACTAGCGGCTACGAGCAGTACTTC. Combining the CDR3 with reference TRBV19 and TRBJ2-7 gives the whole variable domain DGGITQSPKYLFRKEGQNVTLSCEQNLNHDAMYWYRQDPGQGLRLIYYSQIVNDFQKGDIAEGYSVSREKKESFPLTVTSAQKNPTAFYLCVWRGTSGYEQYFGPGTRLTVT.

CDR3 amino acids: CASSLGPVERGAVQETQYF. The CDR3 DNA follows: TGTGCCAGCAGCTTAGGTCCGGTGGAGCGGGGGGCGGTGCAAGAGACCCAGTACTTC. V is TRBV5-4 and J is TRBJ2-5; TRBD2 matches 9 bases. Germline CDR1 reads SGHNT; CDR2 reads YYREEE (reference sequence). The length of the CDR3 is 19 residues. Losses at the gene ends were 2 bases for V and 2 bases for J; bases not matched to a gene: 16.

The genes are TRBV4-1 and TRBJ2-7; D possibly corresponds to TRBD2 (6 bases). CDR3 length: 15 residues. Trimming stripped 2 bases from V and 3 bases from J, with 14 bases between. CDR1 is MGHRA and CDR2 is YSYEKL in the germline V gene. CDR3 bases: TGCGCCAGCAGCCAATGGGGGGACTCCAACTACGAGCAGTACTTC. It encodes CASSQWGDSNYEQYF.

The genes are TRBV7-6 and TRBJ2-2, with a possible D match to TRBD1 (6 bases). Germline CDR1 SGHVS, CDR2 FNYEAQ. V dropped 3 bases and J dropped 1 base, with 9 bases sitting between them. The length of the CDR3 is 15 residues. The DNA of the CDR3 is TGTGCCAGCAGCTTGACAGGACGGAACACCGGGGAGCTGTTTTTT. Its protein product is CASSLTGRNTGELFF.

The chain is built from TRBV10-1 and TRBJ2-2; TRBD2 agrees at 8 bases. The germline V gene encodes CDR1 WNHNN and CDR2 SYGVQD (reference sequence). With 0 bases clipped from V and 5 bases from J, the junction kept 8 bases outside the gene matches. The CDR3 loop spans 17 amino acids. The CDR3 coding sequence is TGCGCCAGCAGTGAGTCCTTAGGAGCGGGAGCTACCGGGGAGCTGTTTTTT. It encodes CASSESLGAGATGELFF.

V usage is TRBV29-1 and J usage is TRBJ2-2, with 9 bases lining up with TRBD2. Looked up from germline, CDR1 is SQVTM and CDR2 is ANQGSEA. After removal of 4 bases from V and 1 base from J, the junction contained 13 bases not matched to a gene. CDR3 size: 18 residues. This CDR3 reads CSVVGGSGGFLNTGELFF. In DNA form, the CDR3 reads TGCAGCGTTGTAGGGGGCAGCGGGGGGTTCTTGAACACCGGGGAGCTGTTTTTT.

The sample holds a few counts of this clone. The rearrangement links TRBV5-5 to TRBJ1-3; D call uncertain. Trimming stripped 0 bases from V and 2 bases from J, with 18 bases between. The CDR3 runs to 18 residues. Germline lookup yields CDR1 SGHKS and CDR2 YYEKEE (reference sequence). The CDR3, as DNA: TGTGCCAGCAGCTTGGCCGGAGAGGAAGGGAGGGCTGGAAACACCATATATTTT. Residues: CASSLAGEEGRAGNTIYF.

This chain connects TRBV11-3 to TRBJ2-5, with D perhaps matching TRBD2 (5 bases). V lost 5 bases and J lost 1, with 14 bases in between. The CDR3 has 15 residues. Looked up from germline, CDR1 is SGHNT and CDR2 is YENEEA. The CDR3 DNA sequence: TGTGCCAGCAGCCGGGGAAGGTATCTCCAAGAGACCCAGTACTTC. Translation: CASSRGRYLQETQYF.

V and J are TRBV19 and TRBJ1-2, with a tentative D call TRBD1 (5 bases). The CDR3 sequence is 16 residues long. V was clipped by 2 bases and J by 8 bases, with 21 bases between them. CDR1 and CDR2 from the germline V gene are LNHDA and SQIVND (reference sequence). For the CDR3, the DNA is TGTGCCAGTAGTATAAAGGGAGGCGGCAGGGCGGAGGGCTACACCTTC. Its protein is CASSIKGGGRAEGYTF.

V is TRBV6-5 and J is TRBJ1-2; D is uncertain. Trimming pared 5 bases from V and 3 bases from J, leaving 13 bases between. From germline, CDR1 is MNHEY and CDR2 SVGAGI. The CDR3 contains 14 residues. The CDR3 DNA follows: TGTGCCAGCAGTCGCTTAGACAAATACTATGGCTACACCTTC. This encodes CASSRLDKYYGYTF.

The rearrangement uses TRBV5-5 and TRBJ2-7; a possible D gene is TRBD1 (8 bases). V dropped 5 bases and J dropped 7 bases, with 19 bases sitting between them. In germline, CDR1 is SGHKS, CDR2 YYEKEE (reference sequence). The CDR3 sequence is 14 residues long. The CDR3 reads CASSFTGGGGEQYF. Here the CDR3 DNA reads TGTGCCAGCAGTTTTACAGGGGGAGGGGGTGAGCAGTACTTC.

The CDR3 loop reads CAWSVRGNEKLFF. CDR3 in DNA: TGTGCCTGGAGTGTGAGAGGAAATGAAAAACTGTTTTTT. This chain joins TRBV30 and TRBJ1-4; D call uncertain. CDR1 is GTSNPN, CDR2 SVGIG, per germline (reference sequence). The V and J ends lost 0 bases and 5 bases respectively, with 7 bases between them. The CDR3 loop spans 13 amino acids.

The DNA of the CDR3 is TGTGCCAGCAACCAGGGACTAGGCGAGCAGTACTTC. Translating gives CASNQGLGEQYF. The chain is built from TRBV6-6 and TRBJ2-7; 8 bases are a match to TRBD2. The CDR3 contains 12 residues. Per germline, CDR1 MNHNY and CDR2 SVGAGI (reference sequence). J gave up 6 bases and V 7 bases, and 5 bases lay outside the gene matches.

This clone has just a few counts. The rearrangement links TRBV29-1 to TRBJ2-3; 8 bases are a match to TRBD1. The CDR3 is made up of 13 amino acids. Trimming at V came to 8 bases and at J to 3 bases, leaving 7 bases not matched to a gene. The germline V gene has CDR1 SQVTM and CDR2 ANQGSEA. The CDR3 region is CSFWTGQTDTQYF. The CDR3 DNA follows: TGCAGCTTCTGGACAGGGCAGACAGATACGCAGTATTTT.

A single count supports this clone. The chain is built from TRBV9 and TRBJ2-3, with TRBD1 as a possible D gene (6 bases). Germline CDR1 SGDLS, CDR2 YYNGEE. V lost 0 bases and J 8 bases, leaving 13 bases between the germline ends. This CDR3 contains 14 residues. CDR3 coding DNA: TGTGCCAGCAGCGTAGGGCAGGGGATGGGTACGCAGTATTTT. Translation gives CASSVGQGMGTQYF.

This rearrangement joins TRBV30 to TRBJ1-4, with 8 bases that match TRBD1. J lost 3 bases, V lost 3 bases, and 9 bases had no gene match. Germline CDR1 is GTSNPN and CDR2 is SVGIG (reference sequence). The CDR3 has 16 residues. Written as DNA, the CDR3 is TGTGCCTGGAGAGGAGACAGGGGTGGACCTAATGAAAAACTGTTTTTT. Its translation is CAWRGDRGGPNEKLFF.

The V and J genes are TRBV5-4 and TRBJ2-7; a possible D gene is TRBD1 (6 bases). CDR1 is SGHNT and CDR2 is YYREEE in the germline V gene (reference sequence). The CDR3 spans 12 residues. The germline V and J ends were trimmed by 4 bases and 4 bases, with 9 bases remaining between them. The CDR3 DNA reads TGTGCCAGCAGCCGGGACAATTACGAGCAGTACTTC. The encoded protein is CASSRDNYEQYF.

The chain employs TRBV5-1 and TRBJ1-6, with D maybe TRBD1 (6 bases). This CDR3 contains 14 residues. From germline, CDR1 is SGHRS and CDR2 YFSETQ. Trimming shortened V by 0 bases and J by 9 bases, and 10 bases separated the two germline ends. CDR3 nucleotide sequence: TGCGCCAGCAGCTTGGCTGGGGGCGGTTCACCCCTCCACTTT. Amino acids: CASSLAGGGSPLHF.

This chain joins TRBV15 and TRBJ1-1, with D hard to call. Germline CDR1 and CDR2: LNHNV and YYDKDF (reference sequence). This CDR3 has 15 amino acids. Trimming took off 1 base at V and 4 bases at J, with 13 bases between the two ends. The CDR3 sequence is CATSRVPFLSTEAFF. The CDR3 region has the DNA TGTGCCACCAGCAGAGTTCCCTTCCTGAGCACTGAAGCTTTCTTT.

The chain has TRBV10-2 and TRBJ2-7; 15 bases are a match to TRBD2. The CDR3 covers 15 residues. Trimming at V came to 3 bases and at J to 5 bases, leaving 2 bases not matched to a gene. Germline lookup yields CDR1 WSHSY and CDR2 SAAADI. CDR3 protein: CASSEGTSGGNEQYF. CDR3 DNA sequence: TGCGCCAGCAGTGAAGGGACTAGCGGGGGGAACGAGCAGTACTTC.

The chain joins TRBV29-1 to TRBJ2-6; D not certain. Germline CDR1 and CDR2: SQVTM and ANQGSEA. The CDR3 is made up of 13 amino acids. V gave up 6 bases and J gave up 0 bases, with 6 bases separating them. The CDR3 is CSVYLSGANVLTF. The DNA for the CDR3 is TGCAGCGTCTACCTCTCTGGGGCCAACGTCCTGACTTTC.

The rearrangement links TRBV25-1 to TRBJ1-6, with D uncertain. Germline CDR1 MGHDK, CDR2 SYGVNS. The V gene lost 2 bases and the J gene lost 1 base, with 6 bases spanning the gap. The CDR3 contains 15 residues. In nucleotides, the CDR3 is TGTGCCAGCAGTGAACCGGGGTCCTATAATTCACCCCTCCACTTT. Its translation is CASSEPGSYNSPLHF.

This chain uses TRBV19 with TRBJ1-3; 8 bases are a match to TRBD1. CDR1 is LNHDA and CDR2 is SQIVND in the germline V gene (reference sequence). This CDR3 contains 15 residues. Trimming removed 6 bases from V and 2 bases from J; junction bases left unmatched: 6. Here the CDR3 DNA reads TGTGCCAGTAGACCGACAGGGGCAACTGGAAACACCATATATTTT. It translates to CASRPTGATGNTIYF. Full variable domain (remainder filled in from reference TRBV19 and TRBJ1-3): DGGITQSPKYLFRKEGQNVTLSCEQNLNHDAMYWYRQDPGQGLRLIYYSQIVNDFQKGDIAEGYSVSREKKESFPLTVTSAQKNPTAFYLCASRPTGATGNTIYFGEGSWLTVV.

The V call is TRBV18, the J call TRBJ1-2; possible D gene TRBD1, 6 bases. Between the trimmed V and J ends, which lost 3 bases and 0 bases, there was a span of 11 bases. The length of the CDR3 is 15 residues. In germline, CDR1 is KGHSH, CDR2 LQKENI. The CDR3 sequence is CASSPGQKANYGYTF. The CDR3 coding sequence is TGTGCCAGCTCACCCGGACAGAAAGCTAACTATGGCTACACCTTC.

The count of this clone is one. The chain has TRBV2 and TRBJ2-7; possibly TRBD1 for D (5 bases). The germline gives CDR1 SNHLY, CDR2 FYNNEI. The germline V and J ends were trimmed by 7 bases and 6 bases, with 13 bases remaining between them. This CDR3 spans 12 amino acids. The chain's CDR3 is CASTNQGFEQYF. The CDR3 DNA reads TGTGCCAGCACAAACCAGGGCTTCGAGCAGTACTTC.

The rearrangement links TRBV5-1 to TRBJ2-1; D gene ambiguous. The CDR3 loop spans 13 amino acids. Trimming removed 0 bases from V and 9 bases from J, with 10 bases in between. Germline values: CDR1 SGHRS, CDR2 YFSETQ. The CDR3 DNA reads as TGCGCCAGCAGCTTGGCCGGTCTTAGTGAGCAGTTCTTC. Translating it yields CASSLAGLSEQFF.

This chain links TRBV27 with TRBJ1-2, with D tentatively TRBD1 (5 bases). The germline CDR1 and CDR2 sequences are MNHEY and SMNVEV (reference sequence). The length of the CDR3 is 13 residues. V gave up 7 bases and J gave up 2 bases, with 11 bases separating them. The CDR3 spells CASTRQGNYGYTF. In nucleotides, the CDR3 is TGTGCCAGCACCCGCCAGGGAAACTATGGCTACACCTTC.